Included here is one T cell receptor beta chain sequence, with context. Its cognate antigen is unknown. TCRdb's table, derived via immunoSEQ multiplex PCR, lists solely in-frame clones and lacks some. This table holds 11,000 to 15,000 clones, roughly 72% found once. Germline V gives CDR1 MNHEY, CDR2 SVGAGI. The V gene lost 8 bases and the J gene lost 3 bases, with 10 bases spanning the gap. The CDR3 consists of 12 residues. The source of the sample is a study of CD4+ T cells in melanoma. General study findings and limits: Diverse differentiation states were reported for melanoma neoantigen-specific CD4+ T cells. CD8+ T cell, macrophage and B cell function reportedly correlated with neoantigen-specific CD4+ T cells.

Sequencing was done on a sample of cells from a culture (not recorded whether cultured in vitro). The TCR was taken from a human donor with melanoma. The chain has TRBV6-5 and TRBJ1-1; a weak D match, TRBD1 (6 bases). CDR3 DNA sequence: TGTGCCAGCCGCCGGACAGACACTGAAGCTTTCTTT. Its translation is CASRRTDTEAFF.